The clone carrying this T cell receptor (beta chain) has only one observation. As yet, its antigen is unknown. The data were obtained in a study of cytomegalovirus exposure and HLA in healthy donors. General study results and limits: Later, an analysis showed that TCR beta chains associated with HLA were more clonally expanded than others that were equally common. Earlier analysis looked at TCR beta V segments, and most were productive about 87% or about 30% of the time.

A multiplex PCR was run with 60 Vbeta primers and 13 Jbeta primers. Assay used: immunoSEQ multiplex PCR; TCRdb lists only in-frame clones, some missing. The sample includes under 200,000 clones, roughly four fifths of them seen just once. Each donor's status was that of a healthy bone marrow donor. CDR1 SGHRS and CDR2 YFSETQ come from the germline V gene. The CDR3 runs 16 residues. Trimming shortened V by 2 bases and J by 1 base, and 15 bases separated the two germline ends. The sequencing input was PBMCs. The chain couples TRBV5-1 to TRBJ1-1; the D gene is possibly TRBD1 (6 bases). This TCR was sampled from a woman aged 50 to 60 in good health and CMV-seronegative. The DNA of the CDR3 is TGCGCCAGCAGCTTCGTACCAAGGACAGCGAACACTGAAGCTTTCTTT. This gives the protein CASSFVPRTANTEAFF.